Below are 18 T cell receptor beta chains sequenced from a single sample in a study of T cells in Graves' hyperthyroidism and ophthalmopathy. Using RNA transcripts as the source, TCR beta CDR3 regions were amplified. A first-round RT-PCR of the TCR CDR3 used the HTBI primer set. MiXCR, applied by TCRdb to the multiplex PCR reads, yields one record per CDR3 protein. This sample has more than 300,000 distinct CDR3 sequences; about 18% occur once, and the top ten carry less than 45%. Sequencing input: blood. Every receptor here comes from a man between 18 and 29 years old with Graves' ophthalmopathy.

This clonotype came up many times. The chain couples TRBV7-8 to TRBJ1-1; the D gene is possibly TRBD1 (5 bases). Trimming pared 7 bases from V and 1 base from J, leaving 10 bases between. Germline values: CDR1 SGHVS, CDR2 FQNEAQ. This CDR3 region has 13 residues. The CDR3 region is CASTRVPNTEAFF. The CDR3 DNA reads as TGTGCCAGCACCAGGGTCCCGAACACTGAAGCTTTCTTT.

This clonotype was detected ten times or more. V is TRBV5-1 and J is TRBJ1-5, with TRBD1 matching 7 bases. Germline V lookup: CDR1 SGHRS, CDR2 YFSETQ. The CDR3 has 14 amino acids. With V trimmed by 4 bases and J by 4 bases, 5 bases remained unmatched. The CDR3 region is CASSEVQGNQPQHF. DNA for the CDR3: TGCGCCAGCAGCGAAGTACAGGGGAATCAGCCCCAGCATTTT.

This clonotype was counted once. CDR3 protein: CASSLDQTNYGYTF. The CDR3 DNA sequence: TGTGCCAGCAGCCTTGACCAGACTAACTATGGCTACACCTTC. The J gene is TRBJ1-2, the V gene TRBV3-1; D gene uncertain. The CDR3 loop spans 14 amino acids. V lost 4 bases, J lost 0 bases, and 9 bases lay in between. Germline V gene data show CDR1 as LGHDT and CDR2 as YNNKEL (reference sequence). The variable domain in full, with the rest retrieved from reference TRBV3-1 and TRBJ1-2, is DTAVSQTPKYLVTQMGNDKSIKCEQNLGHDTMYWYKQDSKKFLKIMFSYNNKELIINETVPNRFSPKSPDKAHLNLHINSLELGDSAVYFCASSLDQTNYGYTFGSGTRLTVV.

The chain has TRBV7-2 and TRBJ2-5; TRBD2 matches at 16 bases. Losses at the gene ends were 0 bases for V and 6 bases for J; bases not matched to a gene: 10. Germline CDR1 and CDR2: SGHTA and FQGNSA. This CDR3 has 19 amino acids. For the CDR3, the DNA is TGTGCCAGCAGCTTAGCATCGGGACTAGCGGGGGGGGCCTGGAAGACCCAGTACTTC. Protein sequence: CASSLASGLAGGAWKTQYF.

This clonotype appeared many times. J is TRBJ2-3 and V is TRBV27, with 10 bases matching TRBD1. The CDR3 has 18 residues. Germline V lookup: CDR1 MNHEY, CDR2 SMNVEV (reference sequence). With V trimmed by 0 bases and J by 5 bases, 11 bases remained unmatched. DNA of the CDR3: TGTGCCAGCAGTTTATCTAATCCTGGACAGGGGGTGAAAGATACGCAGTATTTT. Amino acids: CASSLSNPGQGVKDTQYF.

The chain employs TRBV20-1 and TRBJ1-2; 8 bases fit TRBD1. Germline lookup yields CDR1 DFQATT and CDR2 SNEGSKA (reference sequence). J was trimmed by 6 bases and V by 5 bases; bases with no gene match: 8. This CDR3 region has 13 residues. The DNA for the CDR3 is TGCAGTGCTTCGGCAGGGGGCGTGGATGGCTACACCTTC. This gives the protein CSASAGGVDGYTF.

This clonotype showed up many times. The gene calls are TRBV7-6 and TRBJ1-6; D call uncertain. Germline CDR1 SGHVS, CDR2 FNYEAQ. The CDR3 sequence is 15 residues long. The V end lost 2 bases, the J end lost 10 bases, and 15 bases lay between the germline ends. DNA of the CDR3: TGTGCCAGCAGCTTAAGGCCGAGATGGGGATCACCCCTCCACTTT. It is translated as CASSLRPRWGSPLHF.

In its sample, this clonotype was seen many times. The rearrangement joins TRBV5-1 to TRBJ1-2; TRBD1 matches 7 bases. The germline V gene has CDR1 SGHRS and CDR2 YFSETQ. V lost 4 bases, J lost 7 bases, and 7 bases stayed unmatched. This CDR3 comprises 13 residues. CDR3 DNA: TGCGCCAGCAGCCGGACAGGAGAGGGTGGCTACACCTTC. Residues: CASSRTGEGGYTF.

The chain joins TRBV5-5 to TRBJ2-6; perhaps TRBD1 as D (5 bases). In germline, CDR1 is SGHKS, CDR2 YYEKEE (reference sequence). CDR3 length: 16 residues. The V end lost 0 bases, the J end lost 0 bases, and 7 bases lay between the germline ends. The CDR3 protein is CASSLEGLSGANVLTF. The CDR3 nucleotides read TGTGCCAGCAGCTTGGAGGGGCTCTCTGGGGCCAACGTCCTGACTTTC.

Only a few counts were recorded for this clonotype. The rearrangement joins TRBV24-1 to TRBJ1-1, with D perhaps matching TRBD1 (6 bases). Trimming shortened V by 6 bases and J by 6 bases, and 10 bases separated the two germline ends. This CDR3 region has 12 residues. Per germline, CDR1 KGHDR and CDR2 SFDVKD. In DNA form, the CDR3 reads TGTGCCACCAGTACCACAGGGTCTGAAGCTTTCTTT. It specifies CATSTTGSEAFF.

This clonotype showed up just a few times. The chain carries TRBV6-6 and TRBJ2-3; 9 bases are a match to TRBD2. This CDR3 comprises 15 residues. CDR1 and CDR2 from the germline V gene are MNHNY and SVGAGI (reference sequence). J was trimmed by 3 bases and V by 0 bases; bases with no gene match: 1. Here the CDR3 reads CASSYSAGGTDTQYF. The CDR3 nucleotides read TGTGCCAGCAGTTACTCTGCGGGGGGGACAGATACGCAGTATTTT.

This clonotype was found many times. The V call is TRBV20-1, the J call TRBJ1-1, with D unclear. CDR1 is DFQATT and CDR2 is SNEGSKA in the germline V gene (reference sequence). V lost 0 bases and J lost 1, with 15 bases in between. This CDR3 has 16 residues. CDR3 nucleotide sequence: TGCAGTGCTAGAGATGGCGTCGGTGTGGGGAACACTGAAGCTTTCTTT. It yields the protein CSARDGVGVGNTEAFF.

This clonotype was picked up a small number of times. The chain is built from TRBV4-2 and TRBJ2-3; D tentatively reads TRBD1 or TRBD2 (7 bases each). Germline V gene data show CDR1 as LGHNA and CDR2 as YNFKEQ. V gave up 1 base and J gave up 1 base, with 12 bases separating them. This CDR3 is built from 16 residues. The CDR3 DNA reads TGTGCCAGCAGCCAAGGGGAGGGGGCGGGCACAGATACGCAGTATTTT. Its protein is CASSQGEGAGTDTQYF.

The genes are TRBV19 and TRBJ1-3; no clear D gene. Germline values: CDR1 LNHDA, CDR2 SQIVND (reference sequence). Trimming left V 5 bases short and J 4 bases short, with 15 bases between. The CDR3 totals 15 residues. The CDR3 loop is CASSGYVLGGNTIYF. In DNA, the CDR3 is TGTGCCAGTAGTGGCTACGTGCTGGGCGGAAACACCATATATTTT.

In this sample, this clonotype turned up many times. The chain couples TRBV6-2 or TRBV6-3 to TRBJ2-1, with D maybe TRBD2 (7 bases). The ends were cut back, 8 bases at V and 3 bases at J, with 17 bases in the middle. Germline lookup yields CDR1 MNHEY and CDR2 SVGEGT. The CDR3 runs 15 residues. The CDR3 DNA follows: TGTGCCAGCGGGGGGGTGCCCAGGGGCTACAATGAGCAGTTCTTC. Translation gives CASGGVPRGYNEQFF.

This clonotype was found a few times. A clone one base away is much larger, so this may be a read error. This chain connects TRBV13 to TRBJ1-1; a weak D match, TRBD1 (6 bases). V was cut by 1 base and J by 6 bases, with 15 bases left in between. This CDR3 comprises 15 residues. The germline gives CDR1 PRHDT, CDR2 FYEKMQ (reference sequence). This CDR3 is CASSLDGGEGAEAFF. DNA of the CDR3: TGTGCCAGCAGCTTAGATGGGGGAGAGGGGGCTGAAGCTTTCTTT.

The V call is TRBV6-2 or TRBV6-3, the J call TRBJ1-1, with TRBD1 matching 9 bases. Trimming at V came to 4 bases and at J to 7 bases, leaving 4 bases not matched to a gene. CDR1 and CDR2 from the germline V gene are MNHEY and SVGEGT. This CDR3 is built from 13 residues. In DNA, the CDR3 is TGTGCCAGCAGTTTTATGGACAGGGGTGAAGCTTTCTTT. As protein: CASSFMDRGEAFF.

This clonotype was observed at least ten times. A junction end diverges from the germline sequence, so it may reflect a read error. V usage is TRBV9 and J usage is TRBJ1-4; the match to TRBD1 covers 7 bases. The CDR3 sequence is 14 residues long. Germline V CDR1 and CDR2: SGDLS, YYNGEE. The chain's CDR3 is CASSVEAGGEKLFF. CDR3 nucleotide sequence: TGTGCCAGTAGCGTAGAGGCAGGGGGGGAAAAACTGTTTTTT.